Listed here are 20 T cell receptor beta chains from one sample, sequenced in a study of blood T cell repertoires in COVID-19 (dated by TCRdb to 2019 to 2021). The library was generated by the immunoSEQ multiplex PCR assay. Drawn from immuneACCESS, this table holds only the in-frame rearrangements with V and J called that TCRdb kept. Clones are partly lost; checked studies trace under half to an unresolved V gene and leave the rest unexplained. This sample holds about 200,000 clones; roughly 86% were observed only once. The ten largest clones take up around 3.1% of the sample. Sequenced: peripheral blood. All receptors come from a man in his 60s with acute or convalescent COVID-19.

The chain is built from TRBV28 and TRBJ1-1, with D possibly matching TRBD1 (6 bases). V dropped 4 bases and J dropped 4 bases, with 19 bases sitting between them. This CDR3 is 16 amino acids long. Germline V gene data show CDR1 as MDHEN and CDR2 as SYDVKM. The CDR3 coding sequence is TGTGCCAGCAGTTCGAACCACAGGGCCGAGGGCACTGAAGCTTTCTTT. This gives the protein CASSSNHRAEGTEAFF.

This clone appeared a single time. The V call is TRBV29-1, the J call TRBJ2-3; 10 bases fit TRBD1. Germline CDR1 is SQVTM and CDR2 is ANQGSEA. The CDR3 has 13 amino acids. Unmatched junction bases numbered 6, after V lost 4 bases and J lost 8 bases. DNA of the CDR3: TGCAGCGTTGCGACAGGGGGCTATGGTACGCAGTATTTT. Protein product: CSVATGGYGTQYF.

The chain recombines TRBV5-6 with TRBJ2-2, with no clear D. Germline values: CDR1 SGHDT, CDR2 YYEEEE. The CDR3 sequence is 12 residues long. Trimming left V 6 bases short and J 5 bases short, with 8 bases between. The CDR3 loop is CASTKRTGELFF. The CDR3 DNA follows: TGTGCCAGCACCAAGAGGACCGGGGAGCTGTTTTTT.

The chain employs TRBV11-3 and TRBJ2-5; 8 bases fit TRBD2. Germline V gene sequence: CDR1 SGHNT, CDR2 YENEEA. CDR3 size: 16 residues. J was trimmed by 2 bases and V by 5 bases; bases with no gene match: 10. The CDR3 reads CASSISGGPGQETQYF. The CDR3 DNA sequence: TGTGCCAGCAGCATATCGGGGGGGCCGGGACAAGAGACCCAGTACTTC.

The chain combines TRBV4-1 with TRBJ1-4; TRBD1 might be the D (6 bases). From germline, CDR1 is MGHRA and CDR2 YSYEKL. The CDR3 has 16 residues. Trimming shortened V by 5 bases and J by 6 bases, and 19 bases separated the two germline ends. The CDR3 spells CASSTSERTADEKLFF. CDR3 bases: TGCGCCAGCAGCACCTCGGAAAGGACAGCGGATGAAAAACTGTTTTTT.

V gene TRBV6-1 combines with J gene TRBJ2-3; 7 nucleotides agree with TRBD2. J was trimmed by 6 bases and V by 4 bases; bases with no gene match: 13. The CDR3 runs to 16 residues. Germline V lookup: CDR1 MNHNS, CDR2 SASEGT. CDR3 nucleotide sequence: TGTGCCAGCAGTGTATGGGAAGCGGGGACGGGGGATACGCAGTATTTT. It encodes CASSVWEAGTGDTQYF.

This sequence joins TRBV6-2 or TRBV6-3 and TRBJ1-5; 9 bases line up with TRBD1. The CDR3 sequence is 15 residues long. Germline CDR1 is MNHEY and CDR2 is SVGEGT. V shed 2 bases and J 5 bases; nucleotides not matched to a gene: 4. DNA of the CDR3: TGTGCCAGCAGTTACGACAGGGGGTCGTATCAGCCCCAGCATTTT. As protein: CASSYDRGSYQPQHF.

For the CDR3, the DNA is TGTGCCAGCTCACCTCTGACAGGGGGGGAGACCCAGTACTTC. Protein sequence: CASSPLTGGETQYF. The genes are TRBV18 and TRBJ2-5; the match to TRBD1 covers 9 bases. CDR1 is KGHSH and CDR2 is LQKENI in the germline V gene. This CDR3 has 14 amino acids. The trim removed 3 bases at V and 5 bases at J, leaving 4 bases unmatched.

The J gene is TRBJ1-1, the V gene TRBV7-9; perhaps TRBD1 as D (5 bases). The V end lost 4 bases, the J end lost 5 bases, and 14 bases lay between the germline ends. CDR3 length: 14 amino acids. CDR1 and CDR2 (germline): SEHNR, FQNEAQ (reference sequence). This CDR3 reads CASSSYGGGTEAFF. For the CDR3, the DNA is TGTGCCAGCAGCTCATATGGGGGAGGGACTGAAGCTTTCTTT.

V is TRBV7-8 and J is TRBJ2-2; no firm D call. Germline CDR1 is SGHVS and CDR2 is FQNEAQ. This CDR3 has 12 amino acids. V was clipped by 3 bases and J by 7 bases, with 6 bases between them. The CDR3 nucleotides read TGTGCCAGCAGCTTTTCGGGCGGGGAGCTGTTTTTT. This sequence encodes CASSFSGGELFF.

The gene calls are TRBV28 and TRBJ1-4; tentatively, D is TRBD1 (6 bases). CDR3 size: 15 residues. Germline V gene sequence: CDR1 MDHEN, CDR2 SYDVKM. Trimming pared 6 bases from V and 8 bases from J, leaving 19 bases between. DNA of the CDR3: TGTGCCAGCAGCTTCGGGGGGGGCGGAAGAGAAAAACTGTTTTTT. Translation gives CASSFGGGGREKLFF. Full variable domain (outside the CDR3, taken from reference TRBV28 and TRBJ1-4): DVKVTQSSRYLVKRTGEKVFLECVQDMDHENMFWYRQDPGLGLRLIYFSYDVKMKEKGDIPEGYSVSREKKERFSLILESASTNQTSMYLCASSFGGGGREKLFFGSGTQLSVL.

The chain is built from TRBV15 and TRBJ2-5; 9 nucleotides align to TRBD1. The CDR3 extends over 14 amino acids. Germline CDR1 is LNHNV and CDR2 is YYDKDF (reference sequence). J was trimmed by 5 bases and V by 5 bases; bases with no gene match: 6. Here the CDR3 reads CATSLNRGLETQYF. In nucleotides, the CDR3 is TGTGCCACCAGCTTGAACAGGGGGCTTGAGACCCAGTACTTC.

The V and J genes are TRBV29-1 and TRBJ1-5; TRBD1 might be the D (5 bases). This CDR3 is 13 amino acids long. Germline V gene data show CDR1 as SQVTM and CDR2 as ANQGSEA. Trimming left V 7 bases short and J 2 bases short, with 12 bases between. As DNA, the CDR3 is TGCAGCGCCCGGGGGTCCGGCAATCAGCCCCAGCATTTT. It specifies CSARGSGNQPQHF.

The chain uses TRBV13 and TRBJ1-4; 9 positions match TRBD1. With 2 bases clipped from V and 8 bases from J, the junction kept 9 bases outside the gene matches. Germline V gene lookup returns CDR1 PRHDT and CDR2 FYEKMQ (reference sequence). This CDR3 spans 16 amino acids. The CDR3 reads CASSLHQGTGKEKLFF. For the CDR3, the DNA is TGTGCCAGCAGCTTACACCAGGGGACAGGGAAGGAAAAACTGTTTTTT. Using reference TRBV13 and TRBJ1-4 for the parts outside the CDR3, the full variable domain is AAGVIQSPRHLIKEKRETATLKCYPIPRHDTVYWYQQGPGQDPQFLISFYEKMQSDKGSIPDRFSAQQFSDYHSELNMSSLELGDSALYFCASSLHQGTGKEKLFFGSGTQLSVL.

This rearrangement joins TRBV5-5 to TRBJ2-3; D perhaps matches TRBD2 (7 bases). V was pared by 4 bases and J by 5 bases, with 20 bases between. The CDR3 has 16 amino acids. Germline CDR1 reads SGHKS; CDR2 reads YYEKEE (reference sequence). CDR3 sequence (DNA): TGTGCCAGCAGCGGACCATGGGGGGGCCAGGGAGATACGCAGTATTTT. It yields the protein CASSGPWGGQGDTQYF. Combining the CDR3 with reference TRBV5-5 and TRBJ2-3 gives the whole variable domain DAGVTQSPTHLIKTRGQQVTLRCSPISGHKSVSWYQQVLGQGPQFIFQYYEKEERGRGNFPDRFSARQFPNYSSELNVNALLLGDSALYLCASSGPWGGQGDTQYFGPGTRLTVL.

The table lists this clone with a count of one. The V call is TRBV3-1 (or the pseudogene TRBV3-2), the J call TRBJ1-3; no clear D gene. V lost 1 base, J lost 3 bases, and 7 bases lay in between. CDR3 length: 14 amino acids. CDR1 is LGHDT and CDR2 is YNNKEL in the germline V gene (reference sequence). The CDR3 region is CASSQGAYGNTIYF. The CDR3 DNA sequence: TGTGCCAGCAGCCAAGGGGCCTATGGAAACACCATATATTTT.

The chain carries TRBV27 and TRBJ1-5; no firm D call. V lost 2 bases to trimming and J lost 2 bases, with 13 bases between them. CDR3 length: 16 amino acids. Germline V gives CDR1 MNHEY, CDR2 SMNVEV (reference sequence). DNA for the CDR3: TGTGCCAGCAGTTTACTGGGCAACCTCGGCAATCAGCCCCAGCATTTT. Amino acids: CASSLLGNLGNQPQHF.

The chain recombines TRBV9 with TRBJ2-7, with 11 bases lining up with TRBD2. V lost 0 bases to trimming and J lost 4 bases; unmatched junction nucleotides: 9. CDR3 length equals 17 residues. The germline V gene has CDR1 SGDLS and CDR2 YYNGEE. The CDR3 sequence: CASSVGALAGGSYEQYF. CDR3 sequence (DNA): TGTGCCAGCAGCGTAGGGGCCCTAGCGGGGGGTAGTTACGAGCAGTACTTC.

The chain combines TRBV19 with TRBJ2-5; possible D gene TRBD1, 6 bases. Germline CDR1 and CDR2: LNHDA and SQIVND (reference sequence). Trimming removed 3 bases at V and 1 base at J, with 9 bases between. The CDR3 consists of 14 residues. CDR3 coding DNA: TGTGCCAGTAGTATGGACAGAATCCAAGAGACCCAGTACTTC. Translated: CASSMDRIQETQYF.

The V gene is TRBV7-9, the J gene TRBJ1-4; D not resolved. V was shortened by 6 bases and J by 4 bases, with 12 bases between the two germline ends. The germline gives CDR1 SEHNR, CDR2 FQNEAQ (reference sequence). The CDR3 covers 14 residues. The CDR3 loop reads CASRTGGVNEKLFF. The DNA of the CDR3 is TGTGCCAGCAGGACGGGTGGCGTTAATGAAAAACTGTTTTTT.